The T cell receptor (beta chain) described here comes from a study of cytomegalovirus exposure and HLA in healthy donors. Germline CDR1 reads SGHNT; CDR2 reads YYREEE (reference sequence). The CDR3 runs 14 residues. V shed 0 bases and J shed 9 bases, with 16 bases lying between them. The PCR ran on 60 Vbeta and 13 Jbeta primers. Using immunoSEQ multiplex PCR, the repertoire was profiled, and TCRdb retains in-frame clones only, with some absent. The sample lists roughly 180,000 clones; roughly 83% were seen once. Notes on this clone: The target antigen is unknown.

Regarding the study as a whole: Reported findings show TCR beta sequences accurately forecast HLA-A and HLA-B alleles in most subjects. Investigators reported about 160 TCR beta chains as tied to cytomegalovirus. The majority of TCR sequences were rare, yet some public TCRs appeared in many donors.

The sequenced sample was PBMCs. The receptor was derived from a boy aged 10-17 years in good health and CMV-seronegative. The V call is TRBV5-4, the J call TRBJ2-7; D is ambiguous. The CDR3 nucleotides are TGTGCCAGCAGCTTGGCCTTCGCAGAGACTGTGCAGTACTTC. Translating gives CASSLAFAETVQYF.